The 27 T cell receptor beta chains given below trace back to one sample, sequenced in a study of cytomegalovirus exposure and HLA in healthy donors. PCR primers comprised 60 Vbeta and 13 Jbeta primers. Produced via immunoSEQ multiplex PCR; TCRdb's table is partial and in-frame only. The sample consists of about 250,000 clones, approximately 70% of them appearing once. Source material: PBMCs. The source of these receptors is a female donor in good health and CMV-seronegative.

The DNA for the CDR3 is TGCGCCACAGACCTGACAGGGATCTATGGCTACACCTTC. Translated, it gives CATDLTGIYGYTF. The rearrangement links TRBV23-1 to TRBJ1-2, with TRBD1 identical over 7 bases. TRBV23-1 counts as an open reading frame of uncertain function. This CDR3 has 13 amino acids. J gave up 4 bases and V 10 bases, and 9 bases lay outside the gene matches.

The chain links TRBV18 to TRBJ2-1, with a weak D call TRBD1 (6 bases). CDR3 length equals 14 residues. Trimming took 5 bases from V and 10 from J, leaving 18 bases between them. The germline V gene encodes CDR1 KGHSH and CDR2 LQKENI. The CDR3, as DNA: TGTGCCAGCTCAAGTAATCGGCGGCAGGGGGAGCAGTTCTTC. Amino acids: CASSSNRRQGEQFF.

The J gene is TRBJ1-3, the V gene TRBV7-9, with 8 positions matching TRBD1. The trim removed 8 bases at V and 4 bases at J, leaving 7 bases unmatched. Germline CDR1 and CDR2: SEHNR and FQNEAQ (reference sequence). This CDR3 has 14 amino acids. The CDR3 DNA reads TGTGCCAGCTTAAAGGGGGACAGGGGAAACACCATATATTTT. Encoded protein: CASLKGDRGNTIYF. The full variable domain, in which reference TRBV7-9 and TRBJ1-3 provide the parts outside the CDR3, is DTGVSQNPRHKITKRGQNVTFRCDPISEHNRLYWYRQTLGQGPEFLTYFQNEAQLEKSRLLSDRFSAERPKGSFSTLEIQRTEQGDSAMYLCASLKGDRGNTIYFGEGSWLTVV.

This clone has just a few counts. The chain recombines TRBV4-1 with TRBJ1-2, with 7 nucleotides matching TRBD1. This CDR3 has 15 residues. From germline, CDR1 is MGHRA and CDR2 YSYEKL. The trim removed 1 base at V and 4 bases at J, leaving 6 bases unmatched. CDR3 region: CASSQGTGVSYGYTF. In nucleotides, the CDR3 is TGCGCCAGCAGCCAAGGAACAGGGGTGAGCTATGGCTACACCTTC.

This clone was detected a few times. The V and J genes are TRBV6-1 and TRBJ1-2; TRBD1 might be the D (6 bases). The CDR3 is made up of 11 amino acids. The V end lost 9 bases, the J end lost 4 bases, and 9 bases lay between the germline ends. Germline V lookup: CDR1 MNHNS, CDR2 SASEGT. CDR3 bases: TGTGCCAGTGGACAGATCTATGGCTACACCTTC. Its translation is CASGQIYGYTF.

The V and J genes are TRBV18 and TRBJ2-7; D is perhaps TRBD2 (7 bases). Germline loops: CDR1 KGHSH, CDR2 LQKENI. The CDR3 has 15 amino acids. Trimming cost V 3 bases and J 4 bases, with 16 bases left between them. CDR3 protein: CASSPQGTTFYEQYF. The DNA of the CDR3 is TGTGCCAGCTCACCTCAGGGGACTACTTTTTACGAGCAGTACTTC.

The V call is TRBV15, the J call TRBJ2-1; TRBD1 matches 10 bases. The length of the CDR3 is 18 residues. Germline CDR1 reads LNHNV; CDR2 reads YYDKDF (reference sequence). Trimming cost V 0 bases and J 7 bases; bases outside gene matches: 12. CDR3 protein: CATSRDHKGQGSKNEQFF. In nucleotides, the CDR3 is TGTGCCACCAGCAGAGACCATAAGGGACAGGGGAGTAAGAATGAGCAGTTCTTC.

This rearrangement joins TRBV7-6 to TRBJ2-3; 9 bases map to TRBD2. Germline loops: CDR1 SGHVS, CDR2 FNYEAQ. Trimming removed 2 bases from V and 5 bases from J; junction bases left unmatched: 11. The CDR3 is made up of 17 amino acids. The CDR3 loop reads CASSLPPAGGPIDTQYF. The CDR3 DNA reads TGTGCCAGCAGCTTACCTCCCGCGGGAGGGCCGATAGATACGCAGTATTTT.

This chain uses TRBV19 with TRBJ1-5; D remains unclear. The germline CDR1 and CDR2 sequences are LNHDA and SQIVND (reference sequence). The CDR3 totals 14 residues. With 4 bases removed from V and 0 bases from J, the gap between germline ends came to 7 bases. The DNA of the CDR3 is TGTGCCAGTAGTACCAGATCTAGCAATCAGCCCCAGCATTTT. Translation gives CASSTRSSNQPQHF.

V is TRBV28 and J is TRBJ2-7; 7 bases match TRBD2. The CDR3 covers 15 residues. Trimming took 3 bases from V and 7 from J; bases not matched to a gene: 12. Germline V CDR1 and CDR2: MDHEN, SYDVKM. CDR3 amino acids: CASSLSAGATGEQYF. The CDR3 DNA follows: TGTGCCAGCAGTTTGTCGGCGGGAGCGACGGGGGAGCAGTACTTC. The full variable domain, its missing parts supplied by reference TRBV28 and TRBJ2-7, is DVKVTQSSRYLVKRTGEKVFLECVQDMDHENMFWYRQDPGLGLRLIYFSYDVKMKEKGDIPEGYSVSREKKERFSLILESASTNQTSMYLCASSLSAGATGEQYFGPGTRLTVT.

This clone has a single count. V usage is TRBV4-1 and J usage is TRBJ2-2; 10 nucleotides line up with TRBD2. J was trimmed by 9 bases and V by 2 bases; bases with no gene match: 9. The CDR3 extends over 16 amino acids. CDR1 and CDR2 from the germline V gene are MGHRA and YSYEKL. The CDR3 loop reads CASSQSLAGVVRELFF. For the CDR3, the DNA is TGCGCCAGCAGCCAATCTCTAGCGGGAGTGGTAAGGGAGCTGTTTTTT.

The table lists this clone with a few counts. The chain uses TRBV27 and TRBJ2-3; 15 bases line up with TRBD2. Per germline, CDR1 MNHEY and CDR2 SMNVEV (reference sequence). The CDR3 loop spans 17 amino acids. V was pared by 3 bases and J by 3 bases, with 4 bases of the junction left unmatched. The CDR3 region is CASSFAGLAGGTDTQYF. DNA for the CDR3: TGTGCCAGCAGTTTCGCGGGACTAGCGGGAGGAACAGATACGCAGTATTTT.

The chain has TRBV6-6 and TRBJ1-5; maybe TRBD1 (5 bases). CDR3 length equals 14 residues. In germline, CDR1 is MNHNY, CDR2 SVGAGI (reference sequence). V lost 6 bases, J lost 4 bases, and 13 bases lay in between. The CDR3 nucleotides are TGTGCCAGCAGGGATATGGAGGGGAATCAGCCCCAGCATTTT. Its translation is CASRDMEGNQPQHF.

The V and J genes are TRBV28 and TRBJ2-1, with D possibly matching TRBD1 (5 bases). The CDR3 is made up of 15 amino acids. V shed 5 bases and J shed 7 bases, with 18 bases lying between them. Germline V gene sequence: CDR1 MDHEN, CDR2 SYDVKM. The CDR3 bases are TGTGCCAGCAGTCCCTGGGGCCTCATTAAGAATGAGCAGTTCTTC. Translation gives CASSPWGLIKNEQFF.

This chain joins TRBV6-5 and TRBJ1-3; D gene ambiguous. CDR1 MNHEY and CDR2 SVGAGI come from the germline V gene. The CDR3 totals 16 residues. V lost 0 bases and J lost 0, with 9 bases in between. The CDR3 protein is CASSYSFVSSGNTIYF. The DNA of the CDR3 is TGTGCCAGCAGTTACTCGTTCGTGAGCTCTGGAAACACCATATATTTT.

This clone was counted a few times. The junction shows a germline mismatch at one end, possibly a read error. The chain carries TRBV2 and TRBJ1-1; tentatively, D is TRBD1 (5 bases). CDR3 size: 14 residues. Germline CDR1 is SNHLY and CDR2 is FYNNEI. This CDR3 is CASCEGLSNTEAFF. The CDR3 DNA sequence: TGTGCCAGCTGTGAGGGACTATCGAACACTGAAGCTTTCTTT.

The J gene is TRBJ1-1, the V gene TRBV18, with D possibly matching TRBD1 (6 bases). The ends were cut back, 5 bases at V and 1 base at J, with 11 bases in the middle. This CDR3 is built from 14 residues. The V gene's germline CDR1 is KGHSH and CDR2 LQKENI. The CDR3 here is CASSGTQGNTEAFF. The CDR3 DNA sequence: TGTGCCAGCTCAGGTACACAGGGGAACACTGAAGCTTTCTTT.

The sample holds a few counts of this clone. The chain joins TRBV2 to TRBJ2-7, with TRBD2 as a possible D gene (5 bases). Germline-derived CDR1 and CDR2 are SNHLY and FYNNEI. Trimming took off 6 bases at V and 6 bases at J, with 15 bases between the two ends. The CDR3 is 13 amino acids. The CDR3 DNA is TGTGCCAGCAGGATTTCAGGTGCGGGCGAGCAGTACTTC. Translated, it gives CASRISGAGEQYF.

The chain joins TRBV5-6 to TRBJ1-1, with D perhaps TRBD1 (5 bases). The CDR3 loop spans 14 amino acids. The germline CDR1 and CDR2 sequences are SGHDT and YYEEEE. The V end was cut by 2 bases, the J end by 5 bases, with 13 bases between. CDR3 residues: CASSFDLGGTEAFF. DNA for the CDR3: TGTGCCAGCAGCTTCGATCTCGGGGGGACTGAAGCTTTCTTT.

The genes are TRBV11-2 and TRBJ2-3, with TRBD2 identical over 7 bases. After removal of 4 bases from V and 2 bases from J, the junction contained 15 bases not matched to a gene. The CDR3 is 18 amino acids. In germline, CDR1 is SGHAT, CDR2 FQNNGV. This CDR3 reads CASSWGRLARVNTDTQYF. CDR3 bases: TGTGCCAGCAGCTGGGGGAGACTAGCCCGGGTGAACACAGATACGCAGTATTTT. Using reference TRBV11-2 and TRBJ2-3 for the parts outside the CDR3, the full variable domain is EAGVAQSPRYKIIEKRQSVAFWCNPISGHATLYWYQQILGQGPKLLIQFQNNGVVDDSQLPKDRFSAERLKGVDSTLKIQPAKLEDSAVYLCASSWGRLARVNTDTQYFGPGTRLTVL.

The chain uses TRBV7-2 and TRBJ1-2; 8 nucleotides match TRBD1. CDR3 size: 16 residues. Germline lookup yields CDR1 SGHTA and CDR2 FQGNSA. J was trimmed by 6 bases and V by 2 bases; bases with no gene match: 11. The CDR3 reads CASSLSRTGPADGYTF. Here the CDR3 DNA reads TGTGCCAGCAGCTTATCTAGGACAGGGCCTGCTGATGGCTACACCTTC. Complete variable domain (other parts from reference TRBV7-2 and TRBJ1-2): GAGVSQSPSNKVTEKGKDVELRCDPISGHTALYWYRQSLGQGLEFLIYFQGNSAPDKSGLPSDRFSAERTGGSVSTLTIQRTQQEDSAVYLCASSLSRTGPADGYTFGSGTRLTVV.

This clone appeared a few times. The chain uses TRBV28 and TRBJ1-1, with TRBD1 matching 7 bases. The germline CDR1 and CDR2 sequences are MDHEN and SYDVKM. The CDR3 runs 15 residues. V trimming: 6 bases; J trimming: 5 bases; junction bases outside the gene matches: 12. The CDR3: CASSSSSGGRTEAFF. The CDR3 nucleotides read TGTGCCAGCAGCTCTTCCTCAGGGGGTAGGACTGAAGCTTTCTTT.

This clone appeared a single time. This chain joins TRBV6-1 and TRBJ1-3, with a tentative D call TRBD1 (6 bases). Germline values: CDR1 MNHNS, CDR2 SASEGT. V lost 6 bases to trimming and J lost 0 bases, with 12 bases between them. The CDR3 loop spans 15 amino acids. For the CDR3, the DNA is TGTGCCAGCAGAACTACAGGGCTCTCTGGAAACACCATATATTTT. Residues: CASRTTGLSGNTIYF.

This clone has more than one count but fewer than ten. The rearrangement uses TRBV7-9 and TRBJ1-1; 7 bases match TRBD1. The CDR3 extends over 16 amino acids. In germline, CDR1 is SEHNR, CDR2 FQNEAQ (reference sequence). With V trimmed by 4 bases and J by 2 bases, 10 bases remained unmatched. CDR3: CASSSAPQGPNTEAFF. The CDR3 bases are TGTGCCAGCAGCTCCGCTCCACAGGGGCCCAACACTGAAGCTTTCTTT.

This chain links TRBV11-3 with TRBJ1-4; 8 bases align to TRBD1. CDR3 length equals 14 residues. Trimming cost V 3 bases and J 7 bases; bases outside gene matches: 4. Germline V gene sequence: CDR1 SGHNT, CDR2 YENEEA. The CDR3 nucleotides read TGTGCCAGCAGCTTCGGACAGGGAGCTGAAAAACTGTTTTTT. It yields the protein CASSFGQGAEKLFF.

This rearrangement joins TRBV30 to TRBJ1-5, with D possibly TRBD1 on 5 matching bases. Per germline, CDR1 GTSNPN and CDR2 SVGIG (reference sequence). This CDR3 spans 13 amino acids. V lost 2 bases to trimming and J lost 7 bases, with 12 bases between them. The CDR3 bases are TGTGCCTGGAGTAGAGGGGAGGACCAGCCCCAGCATTTT. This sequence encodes CAWSRGEDQPQHF.

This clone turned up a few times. The CDR3 bases are TGCAGCGTTGAAAGGGGGAACACTGAAGCTTTCTTT. Translated, it gives CSVERGNTEAFF. The chain is built from TRBV29-1 and TRBJ1-1; possibly TRBD1 for D (5 bases). The germline gives CDR1 SQVTM, CDR2 ANQGSEA. Between the trimmed V and J ends, which lost 2 bases and 1 base, there was a span of 5 bases. The CDR3 has 12 residues.